These 28 T cell receptor beta chains were sequenced from one sample in a study of shared clonotypes between healthy human individuals. Generated by immunoSEQ multiplex PCR, the TCRdb table keeps only in-frame clones and is missing some. This table holds under 2,500,000 clones, roughly 95% found once. Sample: naive CD4+ T cells sorted from blood. Subset described: CD45RA+ positively selected. The source is a man aged 18 to 30 in good health.

The rearrangement joins TRBV6-6 to TRBJ2-3, with 9 bases lining up with TRBD2. There are 16 residues in the CDR3. The V gene end was trimmed by 3 bases and the J gene end by 8 bases; junction bases not matched to a gene: 12. In germline, CDR1 is MNHNY, CDR2 SVGAGI (reference sequence). In nucleotides, the CDR3 is TGTGCCAGCAGTTATTCACTTAGCGGGAGCATAGGTACGCAGTATTTT. It codes for CASSYSLSGSIGTQYF.

This sequence joins TRBV7-2 and TRBJ2-1; no clear D. V lost 1 base and J lost 8, with 12 bases in between. Per the germline V gene, CDR1 is SGHTA and CDR2 is FQGNSA. CDR3 length equals 14 residues. The DNA for the CDR3 is TGTGCCAGCAGCTTAGTGAAAGGATTCGATGAGCAGTTCTTC. Translating it yields CASSLVKGFDEQFF.

The chain is built from TRBV10-3 and TRBJ2-1; a weak D match, TRBD1 (5 bases). The CDR3 spans 16 residues. Germline-derived CDR1 and CDR2 are ENHRY and SYGVKD. Trimming removed 4 bases at V and 0 bases at J, with 13 bases between. CDR3 sequence reads: CAISGWTQSSYNEQFF. The CDR3 DNA is TGTGCCATCAGTGGGTGGACACAGAGCTCCTACAATGAGCAGTTCTTC.

The V gene is TRBV19, the J gene TRBJ2-2, with 7 positions matching TRBD1. Looked up from germline, CDR1 is LNHDA and CDR2 is SQIVND (reference sequence). The CDR3 length is 15 residues. Unmatched junction bases numbered 5, after V lost 7 bases and J lost 0 bases. The CDR3 protein is CASISGTANTGELFF. CDR3 bases: TGTGCCAGTATTTCCGGGACAGCGAACACCGGGGAGCTGTTTTTT.

The V and J genes are TRBV19 and TRBJ1-2; maybe TRBD1 (6 bases). Deletions cut 5 bases from V and 8 bases from J, with 18 bases between. The CDR3 covers 14 residues. CDR1 and CDR2 (germline): LNHDA, SQIVND (reference sequence). The CDR3 reads CASSSAGESGGYTF. CDR3 bases: TGTGCCAGTAGTTCGGCAGGGGAATCCGGGGGCTACACCTTC.

This clone was counted once. The V call is TRBV7-9, the J call TRBJ2-7; D unclear. The V and J ends lost 5 bases and 0 bases respectively, with 20 bases between them. The CDR3 consists of 17 residues. Germline V gene data show CDR1 as SEHNR and CDR2 as FQNEAQ (reference sequence). The CDR3 protein is CASSRQTQTKSSYEQYF. In DNA form, the CDR3 reads TGTGCCAGCAGCCGCCAAACACAGACCAAAAGCTCCTACGAGCAGTACTTC.

The V and J genes are TRBV6-1 and TRBJ2-7; 10 nucleotides match TRBD2. Unmatched junction bases numbered 8, after V lost 3 bases and J lost 0 bases. The CDR3 totals 17 residues. Germline-derived CDR1 and CDR2 are MNHNS and SASEGT. This chain's CDR3 is CASSEGGLAKSSYEQYF. Here the CDR3 DNA reads TGTGCCAGCAGTGAGGGGGGACTAGCGAAAAGCTCCTACGAGCAGTACTTC.

The chain combines TRBV10-1 with TRBJ2-3; D is perhaps TRBD1 or TRBD2 (5 bases each). Between the trimmed V and J ends, which lost 6 bases and 0 bases, there was a span of 10 bases. The CDR3 runs 14 residues. The V gene's germline CDR1 is WNHNN and CDR2 SYGVQD (reference sequence). For the CDR3, the DNA is TGCGCCAGCAGGGGGGACCGGAGCACAGATACGCAGTATTTT. Encoded protein: CASRGDRSTDTQYF.

The chain joins TRBV5-6 to TRBJ1-6, with D perhaps TRBD1 (5 bases). Per germline, CDR1 SGHDT and CDR2 YYEEEE. V was pared by 3 bases and J by 9 bases, with 19 bases between. The CDR3 sequence is 16 residues long. The CDR3 region has the DNA TGTGCCAGCAGCTCACCCAGGGATACGCTGGGTTCACCCCTCCACTTT. Translating gives CASSSPRDTLGSPLHF.

On this clone: Other DNA sequences within the sample encode an identical CDR3. The chain is built from TRBV6-5 and TRBJ2-3, with D possibly TRBD2 on 6 matching bases. The CDR3 has 13 amino acids. Trimming took off 0 bases at V and 5 bases at J, with 6 bases between the two ends. CDR1 and CDR2 from the germline V gene are MNHEY and SVGAGI. In DNA, the CDR3 is TGTGCCAGCAGTTACTCGCGGGGAGATACGCAGTATTTT. Amino acids: CASSYSRGDTQYF.

This chain links TRBV30 with TRBJ1-5; maybe TRBD1 (5 bases). CDR1 GTSNPN and CDR2 SVGIG come from the germline V gene (reference sequence). V lost 3 bases to trimming and J lost 0 bases, with 12 bases between them. This CDR3 is built from 15 residues. The DNA of the CDR3 is TGTGCCTGGAGCAAGGGGACTTATAGCAATCAGCCCCAGCATTTT. Protein sequence: CAWSKGTYSNQPQHF.

The V call is TRBV5-1, the J call TRBJ1-6; D is perhaps TRBD1 (5 bases). The CDR3 totals 14 residues. Trimming shortened V by 0 bases and J by 10 bases, and 11 bases separated the two germline ends. Germline V CDR1 and CDR2: SGHRS, YFSETQ. The DNA for the CDR3 is TGCGCCAGCAGCTTGGATGGGGGGTCCTCACCCCTCCACTTT. Amino acids: CASSLDGGSSPLHF.

V is TRBV19 and J is TRBJ2-1; 7 bases are shared with TRBD2. Germline CDR1 reads LNHDA; CDR2 reads SQIVND (reference sequence). The CDR3 runs to 16 residues. The junction had 9 bases not matched to a gene; V was cut back by 5 bases and J by 2 bases. CDR3 nucleotides: TGTGCCAGTAGTCTAGCGGCGGGGCTTACCTACAATGAGCAGTTCTTC. It codes for CASSLAAGLTYNEQFF.

In the case of this clone: In the same sample, other DNA sequences code for this CDR3. This rearrangement joins TRBV7-2 to TRBJ2-2; D is uncertain. Trimming pared 3 bases from V and 0 bases from J, leaving 5 bases between. CDR3 size: 14 residues. CDR1 SGHTA and CDR2 FQGNSA come from the germline V gene. The CDR3 nucleotides are TGTGCCAGCAGCTTGGCAGCGAACACCGGGGAGCTGTTTTTT. Protein: CASSLAANTGELFF.

With respect to this clone: Other DNA sequences of this sample code for an identical CDR3. The rearrangement links TRBV7-2 to TRBJ1-6; D perhaps matches TRBD1 (6 bases). This CDR3 is 13 amino acids long. Trimming cost V 1 base and J 9 bases, with 7 bases left between them. Germline values: CDR1 SGHTA, CDR2 FQGNSA. DNA for the CDR3: TGTGCCAGCAGCTTAGAACAGGGTTCACCCCTCCACTTT. This encodes CASSLEQGSPLHF.

This clone showed up just a few times. V gene TRBV28 combines with J gene TRBJ1-2; perhaps TRBD1 as D (6 bases). V was cut by 7 bases and J by 8 bases, with 14 bases left in between. In germline, CDR1 is MDHEN, CDR2 SYDVKM. CDR3 length equals 12 residues. CDR3 coding DNA: TGTGCCAGCAAGTCCGGGGGCCTAGGCTACACCTTC. Translating it yields CASKSGGLGYTF.

A few counts support this clone. This sample also contains other DNA sequences that code for the same CDR3. J is TRBJ1-1 and V is TRBV30; D remains ambiguous. Germline CDR1 and CDR2: GTSNPN and SVGIG (reference sequence). This CDR3 has 12 amino acids. Trimming removed 5 bases from V and 2 bases from J, with 9 bases in between. This CDR3 reads CAWGQSNTEAFF. DNA for the CDR3: TGTGCCTGGGGCCAGAGTAACACTGAAGCTTTCTTT. Variable domain in full (rest from reference TRBV30 and TRBJ1-1): SQTIHQWPATLVQPVGSPLSLECTVEGTSNPNLYWYRQAAGRGLQLLFYSVGIGQISSEVPQNLSASRPQDRQFILSSKKLLLSDSGFYLCAWGQSNTEAFFGQGTRLTVV.

This sequence joins TRBV9 and TRBJ2-1; 8 bases line up with TRBD2. Trimming took 3 bases from V and 1 from J; bases not matched to a gene: 6. This CDR3 has 16 amino acids. Germline V gene sequence: CDR1 SGDLS, CDR2 YYNGEE. The CDR3 nucleotides read TGTGCCAGCAGCGGGAAGACTAGCGCTTCCTACAATGAGCAGTTCTTC. This translates into CASSGKTSASYNEQFF.

The chain employs TRBV25-1 and TRBJ1-4; D not certain. This CDR3 has 16 residues. Trimming removed 5 bases from V and 2 bases from J, with 15 bases in between. Germline V CDR1 and CDR2: MGHDK, SYGVNS. The CDR3: CASSRAGVGTNEKLFF. The CDR3 bases are TGTGCCAGCAGTAGGGCAGGAGTGGGTACTAATGAAAAACTGTTTTTT.

This chain uses TRBV7-6 with TRBJ1-5; 7 nucleotides agree with TRBD1. Germline trimming cut 3 bases from V and 2 bases from J; bases unmatched to any gene: 1. CDR3 size: 14 residues. Germline V gene lookup returns CDR1 SGHVS and CDR2 FNYEAQ. The CDR3 loop is CASSFQGGNQPQHF. The CDR3, as DNA: TGTGCCAGCAGCTTTCAGGGGGGCAATCAGCCCCAGCATTTT.

The chain has TRBV18 and TRBJ2-7; 7 nucleotides agree with TRBD1. This CDR3 has 16 amino acids. Germline lookup yields CDR1 KGHSH and CDR2 LQKENI. V shed 4 bases and J 4 bases; nucleotides not matched to a gene: 13. CDR3 in DNA: TGTGCCAGCTCACTTTCTTCGCCAGGGGGACGGTACGAGCAGTACTTC. Translation: CASSLSSPGGRYEQYF.

Only one count was recorded for this clone. The chain recombines TRBV30 with TRBJ1-6; D gene ambiguous. V was clipped by 0 bases and J by 12 bases, with 9 bases between them. This CDR3 contains 12 residues. Germline V gene lookup returns CDR1 GTSNPN and CDR2 SVGIG (reference sequence). The DNA for the CDR3 is TGTGCCTGGAGTGTACAGAACCTACCCCTCCACTTT. This sequence encodes CAWSVQNLPLHF.

The chain uses TRBV30 and TRBJ1-6; D call uncertain. V lost 0 bases to trimming and J lost 10 bases, with 13 bases between them. The germline gives CDR1 GTSNPN, CDR2 SVGIG (reference sequence). The CDR3 extends over 14 amino acids. The CDR3 loop reads CAWSVESFGSPLHF. CDR3 sequence (DNA): TGTGCCTGGAGTGTAGAGTCATTCGGGTCACCCCTCCACTTT.

The chain has TRBV10-3 and TRBJ1-3, with D unresolved. The CDR3 has 16 residues. Trimming removed 6 bases from V and 4 bases from J, with 19 bases in between. Germline V lookup: CDR1 ENHRY, CDR2 SYGVKD. This chain's CDR3 is CAISVTGRRGGNTIYF. CDR3 in DNA: TGTGCCATCAGCGTTACCGGGCGGCGGGGAGGAAACACCATATATTTT.

V gene TRBV19 combines with J gene TRBJ1-1; no firm D call. The germline CDR1 and CDR2 sequences are LNHDA and SQIVND (reference sequence). CDR3 length: 14 amino acids. Trimming cost V 7 bases and J 2 bases, with 14 bases left between them. As DNA, the CDR3 is TGTGCCAGTAAGGCATGGTCGGGTAACACTGAAGCTTTCTTT. Its translation is CASKAWSGNTEAFF. The whole variable domain, filled in from reference TRBV19 and TRBJ1-1, reads DGGITQSPKYLFRKEGQNVTLSCEQNLNHDAMYWYRQDPGQGLRLIYYSQIVNDFQKGDIAEGYSVSREKKESFPLTVTSAQKNPTAFYLCASKAWSGNTEAFFGQGTRLTVV.

V usage is TRBV28 and J usage is TRBJ1-2; no reliable D call. The CDR3 is made up of 14 amino acids. V lost 5 bases to trimming and J lost 0 bases, with 10 bases between them. Germline V gene lookup returns CDR1 MDHEN and CDR2 SYDVKM. CDR3 protein: CASSPRSPNYGYTF. In DNA form, the CDR3 reads TGTGCCAGCAGTCCTCGGTCTCCTAACTATGGCTACACCTTC.

V usage is TRBV2 and J usage is TRBJ1-2, with TRBD1 matching over 7 bases. There are 16 residues in the CDR3. V shed 0 bases and J 3 bases; nucleotides not matched to a gene: 7. Germline assignment: CDR1 SNHLY and CDR2 FYNNEI. Here the CDR3 DNA reads TGTGCCAGCAGTGAAGCGGGACAGCGGGCTCACTATGGCTACACCTTC. Protein: CASSEAGQRAHYGYTF. Complete variable domain (other parts from reference TRBV2 and TRBJ1-2): EPEVTQTPSHQVTQMGQEVILRCVPISNHLYFYWYRQILGQKVEFLVSFYNNEISEKSEIFDDQFSVERPDGSNFTLKIRSTKLEDSAMYFCASSEAGQRAHYGYTFGSGTRLTVV.

A remark on this clone: In the same sample, other DNA sequences code for this CDR3. The rearrangement links TRBV18 to TRBJ1-5; no clear D. V lost 4 bases, J lost 1 base, and 5 bases lay in between. This CDR3 region has 13 residues. Germline V gene sequence: CDR1 KGHSH, CDR2 LQKENI. The CDR3 protein is CASSLDSNQPQHF. As DNA, the CDR3 is TGTGCCAGCTCACTGGACAGCAATCAGCCCCAGCATTTT.